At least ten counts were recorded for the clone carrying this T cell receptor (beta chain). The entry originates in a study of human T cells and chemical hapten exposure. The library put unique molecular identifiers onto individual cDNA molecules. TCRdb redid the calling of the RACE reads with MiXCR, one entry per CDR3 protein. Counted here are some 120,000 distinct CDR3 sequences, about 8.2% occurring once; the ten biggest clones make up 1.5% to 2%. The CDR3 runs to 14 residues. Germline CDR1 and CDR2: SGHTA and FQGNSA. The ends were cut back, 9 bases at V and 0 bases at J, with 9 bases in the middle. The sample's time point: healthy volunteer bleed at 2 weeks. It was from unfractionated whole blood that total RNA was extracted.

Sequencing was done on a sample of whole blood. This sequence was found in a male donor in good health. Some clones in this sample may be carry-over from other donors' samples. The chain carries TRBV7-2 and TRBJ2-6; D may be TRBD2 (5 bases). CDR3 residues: CARDSNSGANVLTF. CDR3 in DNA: TGTGCCAGGGACTCTAACTCTGGGGCCAACGTCCTGACTTTC.